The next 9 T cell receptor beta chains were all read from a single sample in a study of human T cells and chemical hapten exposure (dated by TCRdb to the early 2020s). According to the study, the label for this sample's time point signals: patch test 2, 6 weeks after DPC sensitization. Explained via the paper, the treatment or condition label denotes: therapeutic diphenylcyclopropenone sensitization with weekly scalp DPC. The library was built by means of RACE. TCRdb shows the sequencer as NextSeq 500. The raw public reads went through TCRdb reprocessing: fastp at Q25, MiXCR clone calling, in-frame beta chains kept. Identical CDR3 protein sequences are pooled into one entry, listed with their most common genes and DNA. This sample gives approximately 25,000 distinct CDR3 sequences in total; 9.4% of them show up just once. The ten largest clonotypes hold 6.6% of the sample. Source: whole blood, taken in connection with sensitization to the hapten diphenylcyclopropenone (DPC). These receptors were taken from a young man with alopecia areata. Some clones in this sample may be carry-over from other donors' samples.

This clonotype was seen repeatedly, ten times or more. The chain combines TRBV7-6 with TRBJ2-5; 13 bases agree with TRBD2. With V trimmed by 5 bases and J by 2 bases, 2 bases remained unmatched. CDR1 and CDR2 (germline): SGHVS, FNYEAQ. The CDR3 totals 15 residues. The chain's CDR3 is CASSGGLAGQETQYF. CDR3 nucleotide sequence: TGTGCCAGCAGCGGGGGACTAGCGGGGCAAGAGACCCAGTACTTC.

The CDR3 sequence: CASKGLAGLSYNEQFF. CDR3 coding DNA: TGTGCCAGCAAGGGCCTAGCGGGACTCTCCTACAATGAGCAGTTCTTC. This rearrangement joins TRBV11-2 to TRBJ2-1; TRBD2 matches at 9 bases. CDR1 is SGHAT and CDR2 is FQNNGV in the germline V gene. J lost 0 bases, V lost 7 bases, and 7 bases had no gene match. This CDR3 comprises 16 residues. Full variable domain (remainder filled in from reference TRBV11-2 and TRBJ2-1): EAGVAQSPRYKIIEKRQSVAFWCNPISGHATLYWYQQILGQGPKLLIQFQNNGVVDDSQLPKDRFSAERLKGVDSTLKIQPAKLEDSAVYLCASKGLAGLSYNEQFFGPGTRLTVL.

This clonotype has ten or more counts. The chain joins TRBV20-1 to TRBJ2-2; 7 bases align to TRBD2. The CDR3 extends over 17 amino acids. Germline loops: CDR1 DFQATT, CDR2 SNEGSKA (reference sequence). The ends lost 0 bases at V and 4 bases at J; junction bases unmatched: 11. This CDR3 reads CSARDPLAAGRTGELFF. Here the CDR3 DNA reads TGCAGTGCTAGAGATCCCCTAGCAGCGGGGCGCACCGGGGAGCTGTTTTTT.

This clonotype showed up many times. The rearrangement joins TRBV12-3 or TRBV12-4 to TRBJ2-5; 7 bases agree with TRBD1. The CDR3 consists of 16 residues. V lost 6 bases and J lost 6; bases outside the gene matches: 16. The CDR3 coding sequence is TGTGCCAGCAGCCTAGGGGGCCCGGCGATGAGGAAGACCCAGTACTTC. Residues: CASSLGGPAMRKTQYF.

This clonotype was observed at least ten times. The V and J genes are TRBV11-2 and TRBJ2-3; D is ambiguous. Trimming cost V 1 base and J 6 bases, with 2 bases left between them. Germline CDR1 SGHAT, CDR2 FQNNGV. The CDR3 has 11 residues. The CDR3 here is CASSLVDTQYF. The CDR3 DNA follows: TGTGCCAGCAGCTTAGTGGATACGCAGTATTTT.

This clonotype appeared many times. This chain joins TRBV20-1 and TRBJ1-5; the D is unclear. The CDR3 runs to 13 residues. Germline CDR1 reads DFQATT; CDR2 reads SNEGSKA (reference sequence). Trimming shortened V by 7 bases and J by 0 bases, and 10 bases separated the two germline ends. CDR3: CSVGENSNQPQHF. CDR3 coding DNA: TGCAGTGTTGGGGAGAATAGCAATCAGCCCCAGCATTTT.

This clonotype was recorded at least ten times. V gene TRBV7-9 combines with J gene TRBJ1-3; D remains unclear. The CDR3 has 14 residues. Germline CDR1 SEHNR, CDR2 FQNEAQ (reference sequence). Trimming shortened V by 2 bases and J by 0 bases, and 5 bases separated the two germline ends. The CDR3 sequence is CASSLINSGNTIYF. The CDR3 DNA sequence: TGTGCCAGCAGCTTAATTAACTCTGGAAACACCATATATTTT. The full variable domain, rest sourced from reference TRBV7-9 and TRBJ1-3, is DTGVSQNPRHKITKRGQNVTFRCDPISEHNRLYWYRQTLGQGPEFLTYFQNEAQLEKSRLLSDRFSAERPKGSFSTLEIQRTEQGDSAMYLCASSLINSGNTIYFGEGSWLTVV.

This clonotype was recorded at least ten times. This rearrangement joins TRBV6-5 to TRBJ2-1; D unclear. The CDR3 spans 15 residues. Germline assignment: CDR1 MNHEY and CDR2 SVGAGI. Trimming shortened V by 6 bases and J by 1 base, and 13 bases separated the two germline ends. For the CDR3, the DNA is TGTGCCAGCAGCTCAAGAGACGGTTCCTACAATGAGCAGTTCTTC. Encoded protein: CASSSRDGSYNEQFF.

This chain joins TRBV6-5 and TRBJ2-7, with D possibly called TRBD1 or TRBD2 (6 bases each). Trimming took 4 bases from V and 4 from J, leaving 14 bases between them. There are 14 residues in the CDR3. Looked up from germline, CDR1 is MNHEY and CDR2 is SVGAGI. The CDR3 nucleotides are TGTGCCAGCAGTTGGGGGCGCGGGGTTTACGAGCAGTACTTC. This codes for CASSWGRGVYEQYF.